These 8 T cell receptor beta chains came from one sample sequenced in a study of cytomegalovirus exposure and HLA in healthy donors (dated by TCRdb to between 2016 and 2019). Library preparation used the immunoSEQ multiplex PCR assay. For the multiplex PCR, a mixture combining 60 forward primers for TCR Vbeta segments and 13 reverse primers for TCR Jbeta segments was used. In TCRdb, the immuneACCESS table is reduced to in-frame sequences with V and J assigned. These tables do not hold every clone; where another copy was compared, an unresolved V gene accounts for under half, and the others remain unexplained. Across this sample there are some 180,000 clones, with roughly 82% seen only once. The ten largest clones capture 1.2% of the sample. Sequencing was carried out using PBMCs. These receptor sequences come from a girl aged 2 to 10 in good health and CMV-seropositive.

This clone has just one count. Here the CDR3 DNA reads TGTGCCAGCAGGGGGAGGCTCGCTAGCACAGATACGCAGTATTTT. It translates to CASRGRLASTDTQYF. The chain joins TRBV2 to TRBJ2-3; TRBD2 might be the D (6 bases). The germline V and J ends were trimmed by 6 bases and 0 bases, with 13 bases remaining between them. The germline V gene has CDR1 SNHLY and CDR2 FYNNEI. The CDR3 is 15 residues long.

This chain uses TRBV5-1 with TRBJ1-2, with unresolved D. Germline CDR1 is SGHRS and CDR2 is YFSETQ. V lost 0 bases and J 2 bases, leaving 5 bases between the germline ends. This CDR3 has 13 residues. The CDR3 bases are TGCGCCAGCAGCTTGGCCCAGAACTATGGCTACACCTTC. Amino acids: CASSLAQNYGYTF.

J is TRBJ1-1 and V is TRBV6-6; D gene uncertain. This CDR3 has 14 residues. Germline V gives CDR1 MNHNY, CDR2 SVGAGI (reference sequence). V was clipped by 4 bases and J by 3 bases, with 12 bases between them. Written as DNA, the CDR3 is TGTGCCAGCAGTTCTCGTCCGCAGTACACTGAAGCTTTCTTT. Its protein is CASSSRPQYTEAFF.

The gene calls are TRBV11-3 and TRBJ2-5, with D possibly matching TRBD2 (5 bases). The CDR3 contains 16 residues. Between the trimmed V and J ends, which lost 0 bases and 7 bases, there was a span of 18 bases. Germline V CDR1 and CDR2: SGHNT, YENEEA. The CDR3 reads CASSLDGRTLTGTQYF. The CDR3 bases are TGTGCCAGCAGCTTAGATGGCCGGACTCTCACTGGGACCCAGTACTTC.

The V gene is TRBV29-1, the J gene TRBJ2-5, with 7 bases identical to TRBD2. The junction had 7 bases not matched to a gene; V was cut back by 4 bases and J by 5 bases. This CDR3 is built from 13 residues. In germline, CDR1 is SQVTM, CDR2 ANQGSEA. The DNA for the CDR3 is TGCAGCGTTGGTCGGGGAGGGCTGGAGACCCAGTACTTC. This encodes CSVGRGGLETQYF.

This clone was seen more than once but under ten times. V and J are TRBV5-4 and TRBJ2-3; 8 bases match TRBD2. Trimming took 0 bases from V and 2 from J; bases not matched to a gene: 5. This CDR3 region has 16 residues. Per the germline V gene, CDR1 is SGHNT and CDR2 is YYREEE (reference sequence). The CDR3 DNA reads as TGTGCCAGCAGCTTGGCCGCGGGAGGATACACAGATACGCAGTATTTT. It codes for CASSLAAGGYTDTQYF.

The gene calls are TRBV28 and TRBJ1-4; 8 bases align to TRBD1. Germline V lookup: CDR1 MDHEN, CDR2 SYDVKM. The CDR3 has 16 amino acids. J lost 5 bases, V lost 5 bases, and 10 bases had no gene match. The CDR3 here is CASSPLYDRGNEKLFF. CDR3 nucleotide sequence: TGTGCCAGCAGTCCCTTGTATGACAGGGGAAATGAAAAACTGTTTTTT.

The genes are TRBV12-5 and TRBJ2-6, with D possibly matching TRBD2 (6 bases). This CDR3 has 20 residues. The germline CDR1 and CDR2 sequences are LGHNT and FRNRAP. The V end was cut by 0 bases, the J end by 4 bases, with 22 bases between. The CDR3 DNA follows: TGTGCTAGTGGTTTGGTAGCGGAGGGGAGCGGGCTCCCCGGGGCCAACGTCCTGACTTTC. It specifies CASGLVAEGSGLPGANVLTF.